These 21 T cell receptor beta chains were sequenced from one sample in a study of regulatory T cells in long-lasting Graves disease. This sample's time point: persistent/refractory GD, antithyroid drugs over 5 years with positive TRAb. There was RNA extracted from PBMCs, and the TCR library was made from it. CDR3 regions were amplified by Arm-PCR using iRepertoire HTBI primers to build TCR beta libraries. TCRdb recomputed calls from the multiplex PCR reads with MiXCR, one row per CDR3 protein. The table records 600,000 to 800,000 distinct CDR3 sequences, about 32% of them present only once. The sample here was peripheral blood mononuclear cells (PBMCs), taken when the disease was refractory, from a patient treated with antithyroid drugs. These receptors came from a female donor with Graves disease.

This clonotype showed up just a few times. The chain is built from TRBV15 and TRBJ1-6; possible D gene TRBD1, 5 bases. The CDR3 has 14 amino acids. Per germline, CDR1 LNHNV and CDR2 YYDKDF (reference sequence). V was trimmed by 7 bases and J by 4 bases, leaving 11 bases between them. CDR3: CATTRDPYNSPLHF. The CDR3 DNA reads as TGTGCCACCACCAGGGACCCTTATAATTCACCCCTCCACTTT.

This clonotype was observed many times. This chain joins TRBV28 and TRBJ1-2; D is unresolved. This CDR3 comprises 13 residues. Germline CDR1 reads MDHEN; CDR2 reads SYDVKM. Trimming removed 6 bases from V and 4 bases from J, with 12 bases in between. CDR3 protein: CASSLRVSYGYTF. The CDR3 DNA reads as TGTGCCAGCAGCCTCCGGGTCTCCTATGGCTACACCTTC.

The chain is built from TRBV28 and TRBJ1-1; D is unresolved. The germline V gene has CDR1 MDHEN and CDR2 SYDVKM. The CDR3 is 10 residues long. V gave up 6 bases and J gave up 10 bases, with 9 bases separating them. The CDR3 region is CASRGVGAFF. CDR3 nucleotide sequence: TGTGCCAGCAGGGGAGTAGGAGCTTTCTTT.

This chain joins TRBV14 and TRBJ2-7, with D perhaps matching TRBD2 (6 bases). The V gene's germline CDR1 is SGHDN and CDR2 FVKESK. This CDR3 region has 14 residues. Trimming left V 4 bases short and J 2 bases short, with 12 bases between. The CDR3 DNA follows: TGTGCCAGCAGCCCTGGGTGGAGGGCCTACGAGCAGTACTTC. Translating it yields CASSPGWRAYEQYF. Full variable domain (remainder filled in from reference TRBV14 and TRBJ2-7): EAGVTQFPSHSVIEKGQTVTLRCDPISGHDNLYWYRRVMGKEIKFLLHFVKESKQDESGMPNNRFLAERTGGTYSTLKVQPAELEDSGVYFCASSPGWRAYEQYFGPGTRLTVT.

As regards this clonotype: An end of the junction differs from the germline gene, which may be a read error. The CDR3: CAGSGRWGNYYGYTF. Here the CDR3 DNA reads TGTGCCGGCAGCGGCCGATGGGGGAATTACTATGGCTACACCTTC. J is TRBJ1-2 and V is TRBV9; D may be TRBD1 (5 bases). CDR1 and CDR2 (germline): SGDLS, YYNGEE. CDR3 length equals 15 residues.

This clonotype was observed at least ten times. V and J are TRBV20-1 and TRBJ2-5; possibly TRBD2 for D (6 bases). Trimming stripped 3 bases from V and 4 bases from J, with 15 bases between. Per germline, CDR1 DFQATT and CDR2 SNEGSKA (reference sequence). CDR3 length equals 14 residues. Here the CDR3 reads CSASIASAGETQYF. CDR3 sequence (DNA): TGCAGTGCTAGTATAGCTAGCGCAGGAGAGACCCAGTACTTC.

This clonotype appeared once. This chain links TRBV12-3 or TRBV12-4 with TRBJ2-2; possibly TRBD1 for D (6 bases). The CDR3 has 15 residues. The V end was cut by 5 bases, the J end by 7 bases, with 17 bases between. The CDR3 reads CASSPRGGGGGELFF. CDR3 bases: TGTGCCAGCAGTCCCCGTGGTGGGGGCGGCGGGGAGCTGTTTTTT.

The chain links TRBV19 to TRBJ1-1, with unresolved D. There are 12 residues in the CDR3. Trimming pared 5 bases from V and 1 base from J, leaving 5 bases between. Germline CDR1 is LNHDA and CDR2 is SQIVND (reference sequence). CDR3 nucleotide sequence: TGTGCCAGTAGTTGGCCGAACACTGAAGCTTTCTTT. This translates into CASSWPNTEAFF.

This clonotype was detected a few times. V and J are TRBV7-9 and TRBJ2-7; D is unclear. V was clipped by 7 bases and J by 5 bases, with 21 bases between them. This CDR3 is 15 amino acids long. Per germline, CDR1 SEHNR and CDR2 FQNEAQ (reference sequence). CDR3 loop: CASINTRRPRDEQYF. In nucleotides, the CDR3 is TGTGCCAGCATCAATACCCGGAGACCCCGGGACGAGCAGTACTTC.

In its sample, this clonotype was seen a few times. The rearrangement joins TRBV11-2 to TRBJ2-7; 7 nucleotides match TRBD1. CDR3 length: 17 residues. After removal of 3 bases from V and 3 bases from J, the junction contained 14 bases not matched to a gene. Germline V gene lookup returns CDR1 SGHAT and CDR2 FQNNGV. CDR3 protein: CASSLALTGTVHYEQYF. CDR3 in DNA: TGTGCCAGCAGCTTGGCGCTTACCGGGACAGTCCACTACGAGCAGTACTTC.

CDR3 nucleotides: TGTGCCAGCAGTGAATACACAGTCTATGGCTACACCTTC. Encoded protein: CASSEYTVYGYTF. This chain uses TRBV2 with TRBJ1-2; D gene ambiguous. The V end was cut by 2 bases, the J end by 4 bases, with 8 bases between. The germline gives CDR1 SNHLY, CDR2 FYNNEI. The CDR3 totals 13 residues.

The chain couples TRBV6-5 to TRBJ2-3, with 8 nucleotides matching TRBD1. Germline V gene sequence: CDR1 MNHEY, CDR2 SVGAGI. The CDR3 sequence is 16 residues long. After removal of 3 bases from V and 0 bases from J, the junction contained 5 bases not matched to a gene. The CDR3 reads CASSYLGQGSTDTQYF. CDR3 DNA: TGTGCCAGCAGTTATCTCGGACAGGGCAGCACAGATACGCAGTATTTT.

V and J are TRBV11-2 and TRBJ2-5; TRBD2 is a possible D gene (5 bases). Near its end, the DNA agrees better with TRBJ2-7, so the J call may be wrong. CDR1 is SGHAT and CDR2 is FQNNGV in the germline V gene. The CDR3 extends over 14 amino acids. The CDR3 nucleotides are TGTGCCAGCAGCCCGGACTCTCTGGGGTACGAGCAGTACTTC. It codes for CASSPDSLGYEQYF.

This clonotype was recorded many times. The chain joins TRBV10-3 to TRBJ1-2; D not certain. The CDR3 consists of 13 residues. V gave up 7 bases and J gave up 5 bases, with 14 bases separating them. CDR1 is ENHRY and CDR2 is SYGVKD in the germline V gene. CDR3 amino acids: CAIKNPDGYGYTF. For the CDR3, the DNA is TGTGCCATCAAAAATCCGGACGGATATGGCTACACCTTC.

This chain links TRBV20-1 with TRBJ2-5, with 7 bases fitting TRBD2. The CDR3 length is 16 residues. V was clipped by 3 bases and J by 3 bases; unmatched bases: 13. CDR1 and CDR2 (germline): DFQATT, SNEGSKA (reference sequence). CDR3 sequence (DNA): TGCAGTGCTAGTAGCGGGCGGCCCTCCATTAAAGAGACCCAGTACTTC. Translating gives CSASSGRPSIKETQYF.

This clonotype was observed at least ten times. The J gene is TRBJ2-2, the V gene TRBV11-2; D may be TRBD2 (5 bases). Trimming removed 0 bases at V and 6 bases at J, with 8 bases between. The CDR3 has 14 residues. Germline CDR1 reads SGHAT; CDR2 reads FQNNGV. CDR3 DNA sequence: TGTGCCAGCAGCTTAGACAGCGGAGCCGGGGAGCTGTTTTTT. Amino acids: CASSLDSGAGELFF.

J is TRBJ1-6 and V is TRBV20-1; TRBD1 matches 7 bases. The V segment lost 1 base and the J segment 5 bases; nucleotides outside the gene matches: 5. This CDR3 comprises 15 residues. Germline CDR1 reads DFQATT; CDR2 reads SNEGSKA (reference sequence). The CDR3 bases are TGCAGTGCTAGAGCCATCGGGACAGATAATTCACCCCTCCACTTT. Translating it yields CSARAIGTDNSPLHF.

The CDR3 sequence: CASSLEGFDQPQHF. Here the CDR3 DNA reads TGTGCCAGCAGTTTAGAGGGTTTTGATCAGCCCCAGCATTTT. This chain uses TRBV28 with TRBJ1-5; the D is unclear. With 2 bases removed from V and 5 bases from J, the gap between germline ends came to 10 bases. The germline CDR1 and CDR2 sequences are MDHEN and SYDVKM. The CDR3 extends over 14 amino acids. Variable domain in full (rest from reference TRBV28 and TRBJ1-5): DVKVTQSSRYLVKRTGEKVFLECVQDMDHENMFWYRQDPGLGLRLIYFSYDVKMKEKGDIPEGYSVSREKKERFSLILESASTNQTSMYLCASSLEGFDQPQHFGDGTRLSIL.

This clonotype was counted between two and nine times. The chain carries TRBV19 and TRBJ2-4; possibly TRBD1 for D (5 bases). V lost 5 bases and J 7 bases, leaving 24 bases between the germline ends. The CDR3 length is 17 residues. Germline lookup yields CDR1 LNHDA and CDR2 SQIVND (reference sequence). CDR3: CASSPASGWPTENIQYF. The CDR3 bases are TGTGCCAGTAGTCCCGCCTCAGGGTGGCCCACGGAGAACATTCAGTACTTC.

The rearrangement joins TRBV5-6 to TRBJ1-5; no reliable D call. The CDR3 extends over 14 amino acids. Germline V gene sequence: CDR1 SGHDT, CDR2 YYEEEE. The germline V and J ends were trimmed by 0 bases and 3 bases, with 7 bases remaining between them. CDR3 loop: CASSLGFSNQPQHF. CDR3 bases: TGTGCCAGCAGCTTGGGTTTTTCCAATCAGCCCCAGCATTTT.

This chain uses TRBV27 with TRBJ2-1, with D maybe TRBD2 (7 bases). Trimming cost V 11 bases and J 7 bases, with 24 bases left between them. CDR1 and CDR2 from the germline V gene are MNHEY and SMNVEV (reference sequence). The CDR3 contains 15 residues. Here the CDR3 reads CAVSSPLGGVNEQFF. CDR3 sequence (DNA): TGTGCCGTCAGTTCGCCGTTAGGGGGGGTAAATGAGCAGTTCTTC.